The entry below gives a single T cell receptor beta chain sequence along with its context. Its binding antigen is unknown. Base qualities are not recorded, but no much larger clone differs from it by a single base. TCRbeta CDR3 regions were amplified from genomic DNA by means of the immunoSEQ Assay, a bias-controlled multiplex PCR. Under the source paper's analysis protocol: The number of nucleated cells in each sample was estimated from the amplification of reference gene primers within the assay. Sequence reads were collapsed and filtered to measure the absolute abundance of every unique TCRbeta CDR3 rearrangement. Productive Simpson clonality was computed per sample as the square root of Simpson's diversity index over productive rearrangements. TCRdb provides this immuneACCESS table in a form limited to in-frame rearrangements. Some clones are lacking; in checked studies, under half of them reflect an unresolved V gene, and why the rest are absent is not known. V, J and clone size are those of that table, while D and trimming were read from the DNA. The sample table lists around 100,000 clones, 75% to 90% of them with a count of one. The ten largest clones represent about 12% of the sample.

This entry belongs to a study of blood T cell repertoires in COVID-19 (TCRdb year 2020). Background on the whole study: Samples covering the acute and convalescent phases of COVID-19 were provided by collaborators in the United States, Italy and Spain. The prospective study material was composed of cDNA or gDNA derived from T cells, B-cell-depleted T cells, or PBMCs. Subjects who had been exposed to COVID-19, were actively infected with it, or had recovered from it provided the deeply sampled blood TCRbeta repertoires that made up the dataset. The repertoires were released in a freely available public database meant as a resource for research on the immune response to SARS-CoV-2. Samples were obtained from the ongoing ImmuneRACE study (first 160 participants) and from 1,254 subjects provided by 6 global collaborators. A de-identified subject ID, COVID-19 status, age in years and sex were almost always included in the sample metadata. Where available, HLA class I and class II types were obtained from metadata supplied by the sample provider rather than from assay-based typing. Points the paper makes about the study in general: The amount of clinical and demographic metadata varied by source and participant and was provided uncurated.

The CDR3 contains 14 residues, cysteine and phenylalanine counted. Here the CDR3 DNA is all that survives: 42 bases in frame from base 1. The germline V end is reduced by 3 bases and the J end by 4 bases; junction bases left unmatched: 4. CDR1 and CDR2, looked up from the germline V gene, are MNHNS and SASEGT. Each collaborating institution followed its own protocols to collect whole blood in K2EDTA tubes. Collaborator samples were shipped for TCRbeta analysis as frozen whole blood, isolated PBMCs, or DNA extracted from either sample type. Rearrangement joined TRBV6-1 to TRBJ2-3; the junction holds 7 bases that match TRBD1. The sample taken for sequencing was peripheral blood. This clonotype was sampled from a human donor in a cohort sampled during active COVID-19. The DNA is as follows: TGTGCCAGCAGTGATTTTAGGGGGCCAGATACGCAGTATTTT. Its protein is CASSDFRGPDTQYF.